This T cell receptor beta chain was recovered during a study of blood T cells in healthy people across ages. CDR1 is DFQATT, CDR2 SNEGSKA, per germline (reference sequence). The CDR3 sequence is 12 residues long. The V gene lost 6 bases and the J gene lost 4 bases, with 13 bases spanning the gap. A second roughly 6 to 11 cycle PCR used barcoded and J-beta primers. TCRdb reprocessed the 5' RACE reads via MiXCR and lists one record per CDR3 protein. This repertoire shows over 950,000 distinct CDR3 sequences, less than 45% found once; its top ten account for around 13%. This clonotype was detected a few times. Its matching antigen is unknown. Whole-study results and caveats: Long-lived donors exceeded aged donors in naive CD4+ cells and diversity.

The V call is TRBV20-1, the J call TRBJ2-7; no clear D gene. What was sequenced was blood. This TCR was sampled from a man aged 18 to 29 in good health. The CDR3 DNA reads as TGCAGTGCCAATTCAAGGTATTACGAGCAGTACTTC. Amino acids: CSANSRYYEQYF.